One TCR beta chain is described in this entry. Antigen: not known. These data originate in a study of cytomegalovirus exposure and HLA in healthy donors. Study background: As released early, the data held some 80 million unique TCRs from HLA-typed donors.

Trimming took off 3 bases at V and 6 bases at J, with 12 bases between the two ends. The CDR3 spans 13 residues. Germline V gene sequence: CDR1 LNHDA, CDR2 SQIVND (reference sequence). Overall study findings and caveats: Per a prior analysis, the majority of TCR beta V segments were productive roughly 87% or roughly 30% of the time. Despite most TCR sequences being rare, some public TCRs occurred in many donors. CMV serostatus alone was available as immune exposure information.

The PCR used 60 Vbeta and 13 Jbeta primers. TCRdb keeps only in-frame clones here, not all; method: immunoSEQ multiplex PCR. In the table there are roughly 140,000 clones, around 76% of which are singletons. The specimen sequenced was PBMCs. The chain joins TRBV19 to TRBJ2-7; D is perhaps TRBD2 (5 bases). The TCR was taken from a male donor in good health and CMV-seronegative. In DNA, the CDR3 is TGTGCCAGTAGTATTTCCCGGGATGGCGAGCAGTACTTC. This codes for CASSISRDGEQYF.